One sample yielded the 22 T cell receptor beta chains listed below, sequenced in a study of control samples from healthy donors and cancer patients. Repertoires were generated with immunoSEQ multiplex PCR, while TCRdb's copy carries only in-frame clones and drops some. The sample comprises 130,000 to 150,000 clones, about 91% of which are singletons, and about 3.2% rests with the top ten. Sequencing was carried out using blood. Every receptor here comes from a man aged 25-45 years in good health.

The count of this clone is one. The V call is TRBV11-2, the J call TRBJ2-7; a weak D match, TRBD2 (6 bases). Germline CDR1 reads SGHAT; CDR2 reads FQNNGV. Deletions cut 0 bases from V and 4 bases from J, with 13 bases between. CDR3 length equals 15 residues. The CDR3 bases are TGTGCCAGCAGCTTAGAGGCGGGGTCCTGGTACGAGCAGTACTTC. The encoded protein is CASSLEAGSWYEQYF.

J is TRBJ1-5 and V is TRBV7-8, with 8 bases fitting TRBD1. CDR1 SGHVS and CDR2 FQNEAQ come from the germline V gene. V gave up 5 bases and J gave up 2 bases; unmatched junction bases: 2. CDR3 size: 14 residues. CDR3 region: CASSPTGGNQPQHF. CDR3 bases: TGTGCCAGCAGCCCGACAGGGGGCAATCAGCCCCAGCATTTT.

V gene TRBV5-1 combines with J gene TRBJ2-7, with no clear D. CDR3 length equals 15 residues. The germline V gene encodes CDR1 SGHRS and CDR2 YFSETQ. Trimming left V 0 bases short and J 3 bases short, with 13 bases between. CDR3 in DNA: TGCGCCAGCAGCTTGGCCAAGCCCTCGGGCTACGAGCAGTACTTC. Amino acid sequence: CASSLAKPSGYEQYF.

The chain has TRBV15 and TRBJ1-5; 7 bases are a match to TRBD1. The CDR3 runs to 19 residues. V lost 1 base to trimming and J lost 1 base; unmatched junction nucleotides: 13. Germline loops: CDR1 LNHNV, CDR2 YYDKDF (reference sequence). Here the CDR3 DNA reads TGTGCCACCAGCAGAGGTACGGGAGGGGGCAGGGTAAGCAATCAGCCCCAGCATTTT. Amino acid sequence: CATSRGTGGGRVSNQPQHF.

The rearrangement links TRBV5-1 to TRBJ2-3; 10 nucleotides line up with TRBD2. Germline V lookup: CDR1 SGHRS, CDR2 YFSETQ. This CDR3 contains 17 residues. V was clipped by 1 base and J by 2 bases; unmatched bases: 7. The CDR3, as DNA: TGCGCCAGCAGCTTGCTAATAGCGGGGGGACACACAGATACGCAGTATTTT. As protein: CASSLLIAGGHTDTQYF.

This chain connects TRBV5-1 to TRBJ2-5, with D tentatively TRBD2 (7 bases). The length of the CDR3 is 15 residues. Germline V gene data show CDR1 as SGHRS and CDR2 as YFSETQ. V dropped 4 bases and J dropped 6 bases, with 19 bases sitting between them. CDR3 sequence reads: CASSEEVGGLQTQYF. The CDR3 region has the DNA TGCGCCAGCAGCGAGGAGGTGGGGGGGCTTCAGACCCAGTACTTC.

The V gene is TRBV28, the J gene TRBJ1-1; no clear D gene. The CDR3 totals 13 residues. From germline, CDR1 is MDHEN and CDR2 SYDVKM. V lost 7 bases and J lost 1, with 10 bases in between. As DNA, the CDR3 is TGTGCCAGCACCCAAGGCTGGAACACTGAAGCTTTCTTT. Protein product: CASTQGWNTEAFF.

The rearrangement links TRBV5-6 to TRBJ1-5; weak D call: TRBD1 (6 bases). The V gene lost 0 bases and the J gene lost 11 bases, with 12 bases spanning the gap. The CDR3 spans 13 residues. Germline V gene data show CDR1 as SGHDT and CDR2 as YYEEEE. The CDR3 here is CASSLGGGSTQHF. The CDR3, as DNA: TGTGCCAGCAGCTTGGGTGGGGGCAGCACCCAGCATTTT.

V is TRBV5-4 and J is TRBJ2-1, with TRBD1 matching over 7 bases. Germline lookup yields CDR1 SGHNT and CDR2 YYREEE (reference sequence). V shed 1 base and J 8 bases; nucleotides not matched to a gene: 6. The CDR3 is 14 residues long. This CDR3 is CASSLTGVLDEQFF. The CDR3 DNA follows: TGTGCCAGCAGCTTGACAGGGGTTTTAGATGAGCAGTTCTTC.

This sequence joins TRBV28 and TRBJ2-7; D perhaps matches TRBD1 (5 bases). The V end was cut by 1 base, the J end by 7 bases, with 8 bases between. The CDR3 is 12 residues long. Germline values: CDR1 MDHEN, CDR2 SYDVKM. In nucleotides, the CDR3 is TGTGCCAGCAGTTTATTTTCAGGGGAGCAGTACTTC. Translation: CASSLFSGEQYF.

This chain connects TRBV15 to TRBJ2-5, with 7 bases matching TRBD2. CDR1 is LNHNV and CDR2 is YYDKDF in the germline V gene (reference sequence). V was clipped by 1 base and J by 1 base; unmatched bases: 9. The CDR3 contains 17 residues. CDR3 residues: CATSRVPRTSIQETQYF. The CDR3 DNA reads TGTGCCACCAGCAGAGTCCCCCGGACTAGTATCCAAGAGACCCAGTACTTC.

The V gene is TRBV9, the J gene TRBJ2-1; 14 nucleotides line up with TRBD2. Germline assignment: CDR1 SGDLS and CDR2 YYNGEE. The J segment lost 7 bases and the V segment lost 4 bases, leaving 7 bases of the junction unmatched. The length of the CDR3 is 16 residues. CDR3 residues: CASSPRLAGGPNEQFF. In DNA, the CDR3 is TGTGCCAGCAGCCCCCGACTAGCGGGGGGGCCGAATGAGCAGTTCTTC.

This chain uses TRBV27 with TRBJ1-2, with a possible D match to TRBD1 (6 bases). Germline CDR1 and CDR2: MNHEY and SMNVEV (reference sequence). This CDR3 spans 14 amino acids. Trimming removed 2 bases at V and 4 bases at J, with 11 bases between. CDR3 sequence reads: CASSLGRGIYGYTF. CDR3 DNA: TGTGCCAGCAGTTTAGGCAGGGGAATCTATGGCTACACCTTC.

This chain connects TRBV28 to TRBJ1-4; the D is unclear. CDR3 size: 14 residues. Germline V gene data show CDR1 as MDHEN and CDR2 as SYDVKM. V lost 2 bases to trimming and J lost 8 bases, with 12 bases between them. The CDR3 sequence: CASSLRLEEEKLFF. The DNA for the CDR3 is TGTGCCAGCAGTTTAAGGTTAGAAGAGGAAAAACTGTTTTTT.

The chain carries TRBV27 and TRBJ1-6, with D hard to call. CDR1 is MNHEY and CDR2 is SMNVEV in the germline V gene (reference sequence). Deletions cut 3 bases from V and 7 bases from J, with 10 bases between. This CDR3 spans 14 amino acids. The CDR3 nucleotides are TGTGCCAGCAGTTTCGGGGTCCCAAATTCACCCCTCCACTTT. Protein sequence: CASSFGVPNSPLHF.

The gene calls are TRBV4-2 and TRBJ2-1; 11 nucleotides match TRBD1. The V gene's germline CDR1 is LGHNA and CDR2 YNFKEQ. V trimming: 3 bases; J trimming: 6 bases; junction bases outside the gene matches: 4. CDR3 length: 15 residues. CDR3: CASSQPGTGGNEQFF. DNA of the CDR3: TGTGCCAGCAGCCAGCCCGGGACAGGGGGCAATGAGCAGTTCTTC.

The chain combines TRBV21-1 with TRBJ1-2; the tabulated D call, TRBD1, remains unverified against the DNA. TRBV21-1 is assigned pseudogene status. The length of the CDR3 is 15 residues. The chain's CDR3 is CASSYPDRGNYGYTF. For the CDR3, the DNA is TGTGCCAGCAGCTACCCGGACAGGGGAAACTATGGCTACACCTTC.

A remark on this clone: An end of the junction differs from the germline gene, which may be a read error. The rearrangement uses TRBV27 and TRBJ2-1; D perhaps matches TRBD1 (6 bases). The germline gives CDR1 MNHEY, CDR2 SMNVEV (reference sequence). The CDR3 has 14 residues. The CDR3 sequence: CAGSYGQNHNEQFF. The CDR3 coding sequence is TGTGCCGGCAGTTATGGACAGAACCACAATGAGCAGTTCTTC.

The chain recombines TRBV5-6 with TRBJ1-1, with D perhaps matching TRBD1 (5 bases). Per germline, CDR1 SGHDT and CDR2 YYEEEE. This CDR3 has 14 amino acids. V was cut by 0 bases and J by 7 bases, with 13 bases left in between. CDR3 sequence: CASSLGFREHEAFF. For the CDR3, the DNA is TGTGCCAGCAGCTTGGGGTTCAGGGAACATGAAGCTTTCTTT.

CDR3 sequence (DNA): TGTGCCAGCAGCCTGACAGGGGACTACAATGAGCAGTTCTTC. Protein: CASSLTGDYNEQFF. The chain employs TRBV11-2 and TRBJ2-1; TRBD1 matches at 8 bases. This CDR3 is built from 14 residues. V lost 5 bases, J lost 3 bases, and 3 bases stayed unmatched. Germline loops: CDR1 SGHAT, CDR2 FQNNGV.

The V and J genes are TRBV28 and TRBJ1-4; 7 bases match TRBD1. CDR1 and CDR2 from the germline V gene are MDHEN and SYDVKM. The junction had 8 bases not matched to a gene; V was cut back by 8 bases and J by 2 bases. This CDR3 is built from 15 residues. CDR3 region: CASGLLGQTNEKLFF. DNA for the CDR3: TGTGCCAGCGGCTTACTGGGACAGACTAATGAAAAACTGTTTTTT.

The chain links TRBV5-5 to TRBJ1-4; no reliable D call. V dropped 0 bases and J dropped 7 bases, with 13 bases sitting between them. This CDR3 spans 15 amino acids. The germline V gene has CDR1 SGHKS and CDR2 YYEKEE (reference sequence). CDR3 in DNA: TGTGCCAGCAGCTTGGACGGGCGCCCCGGTGAAAAACTGTTTTTT. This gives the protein CASSLDGRPGEKLFF.